This T cell receptor beta chain originates from a study of cytomegalovirus exposure and HLA in healthy donors. PCR involved 60 Vbeta and 13 Jbeta primers. Sequencing was performed with immunoSEQ multiplex PCR; in TCRdb, only in-frame clones are kept and a portion is missing. The sample shows about 120,000 clones, about three fifths of them seen only once. The ends lost 7 bases at V and 0 bases at J; junction bases unmatched: 4. Germline V gives CDR1 SGDLS, CDR2 YYNGEE. CDR3 length: 14 residues. The chain is built from TRBV9 and TRBJ2-1; 7 nucleotides agree with TRBD2. The material sequenced was PBMCs. The receptor comes from a man in his forties in good health and CMV-seropositive. The CDR3 protein is CASGREGSYNEQFF. In DNA, the CDR3 is TGTGCCAGCGGGAGGGAGGGCTCCTACAATGAGCAGTTCTTC.